Listed below are T cell receptor beta chains from one sample, sequenced in a study of response to subunit inactivated influenza vaccine. TCRdb processed the RT-PCR reads anew with MiXCR; each CDR3 protein has one entry. Of approximately 480,000 distinct CDR3 sequences listed, approximately 10% are singletons. The starting material was PBMCs from blood, obtained 40 to 50 days after vaccination. The receptors shown here come from a man aged 50 to 60 who received an inactivated influenza vaccine. CDR3s include the opening cysteine and the closing phenylalanine or tryptophan. Each record gives: clone size, V gene, D gene, J gene, CDR3 DNA, CDR3 protein. D genes are given only for firm matches. Clone size appears in some rows only: once, few, many, or a class for an expanded clone.

few	TRBV28	-	TRBJ1-2	TGTGCCAGCATCGACGGCGGGGGGAGCGGCTACACCTTC	CASIDGGGSGYTF
few	TRBV6-2/TRBV6-3	-	TRBJ1-3	TGTGCCAGCAGTTCGGCGGGGAGAGGAAACACCATATATTTT	CASSSAGRGNTIYF
-	TRBV20-1	TRBD2	TRBJ2-1	TGCAGTGCCGAGGGATTGGGACTAGCGGGAGGGATACGCAACCAGTTCTTC	CSAEGLGLAGGIRNQFF
-	TRBV10-3	TRBD1	TRBJ1-2	TGTGCCACACACCTCGGGACAGGGGATGGCTACACCTTC	CATHLGTGDGYTF
few	TRBV6-2/TRBV6-3	TRBD1	TRBJ2-1	TGTGCCAGCAGTTTGGGACAGGGGGGTTTGAATGAGCAGTTCTTC	CASSLGQGGLNEQFF
few	TRBV5-8	-	TRBJ2-4	TGTGCCAGCAGCTTGGCCGGAATAGCCAGGGACATTCAGTACTTC	CASSLAGIARDIQYF
many	TRBV5-1	TRBD1	TRBJ1-1	TGCGCCAGCAGCGGCGGGACAGGGGGCGTAACTGAAGCTTTCTTT	CASSGGTGGVTEAFF
few	TRBV24-1	-	TRBJ2-2	TGTGCCACCAGTGGAAGGCCGACGAACACCGGGGAGCTGTTTTTT	CATSGRPTNTGELFF
few	TRBV20-1	-	TRBJ2-7	TGCAGTGCTTCGGACAGCTCCAGGGGCGAGCAGTACTTC	CSASDSSRGEQYF
many	TRBV15	TRBD2	TRBJ2-5	TGTGCCACCAGCAGAGGCCCCGCTAGCGGGAGGTACCAAGAGACCCAGTACTTC	CATSRGPASGRYQETQYF
-	TRBV7-2	TRBD1	TRBJ1-5	TGTGCCAGCAGCGAAACAAACAGGGGAATCAATCAGCCCCAGCATTTT	CASSETNRGINQPQHF
few	TRBV24-1	TRBD1	TRBJ2-3	TGTGCCACCAGTGATTCGGGACAGGAAAGCACAGATACGCAGTATTTT	CATSDSGQESTDTQYF
-	TRBV12-3/TRBV12-4	TRBD1	TRBJ1-2	TGTGCCAGCAACTTTCGGGGGACAGTAGGAGGCTACACCTTC	CASNFRGTVGGYTF
-	TRBV7-9	-	TRBJ2-3	TGTGCCAGCAGCTCCACGACAAGCACAGATACGCAGTATTTT	CASSSTTSTDTQYF
-	TRBV7-2	TRBD1	TRBJ1-2	TGTGCCAGCAGCCGGGACAGAGGGGGCTATGGCTACACCTTC	CASSRDRGGYGYTF
-	TRBV7-3	-	TRBJ2-1	TGTGCCAGCAGCTTAACTGCCGGGGGCCCGAGCTCCTACAATGAGCAGTTCTTC	CASSLTAGGPSSYNEQFF
-	TRBV7-6	TRBD2	TRBJ2-2	TGTGCCAGCAGCCACCTACTAGCGGGGGGGCCTAACACCGGGGAGCTGTTTTTT	CASSHLLAGGPNTGELFF
few	TRBV5-1	TRBD2	TRBJ2-7	TGCGCCAGCAGCCCGGTGGGACTACCTATCCGCTCCTACGAGCAGTACTTC	CASSPVGLPIRSYEQYF
-	TRBV20-1	-	TRBJ2-2	TGCTGTGCTAGAGATCGGATCGGGGGATCGAACACCGGGGAGCTGTTTTTT	CCARDRIGGSNTGELFF
few	TRBV7-2	-	TRBJ2-7	TGTGCCAGCAGCTGGTTCGAGGCCAGCGAGCAGTACTTC	CASSWFEASEQYF
-	TRBV4-2	-	TRBJ2-5	TGTGCCAGCAGCCAGAAAGGTGGGGAGACCCAGTACTTC	CASSQKGGETQYF
-	TRBV19	TRBD1	TRBJ1-3	TGTGCCAGTCATTCCGGGACAGCTGGAAACACCATATATTTT	CASHSGTAGNTIYF
few	TRBV27	-	TRBJ2-1	TGTGCCAGCAGTTCGACAGGTTACCGTGAGCAGTTCTTC	CASSSTGYREQFF
-	TRBV7-2	TRBD1	TRBJ2-7	TGTGCCAGCAGCTCGCGACAGGGGGCTCTCGAGCAGTACTTC	CASSSRQGALEQYF
few	TRBV6-1	-	TRBJ2-7	TGTGCCAGCAGTGACCAGGGATCCTACGAGCAGTACTTC	CASSDQGSYEQYF
few	TRBV12-3/TRBV12-4	-	TRBJ1-5	TGTGCCAGTGCGGGCAACAATCAGCCCCAGCATTTT	CASAGNNQPQHF
-	TRBV6-1	TRBD2	TRBJ2-1	TGTGCCAGCAACCCTAGCGGGGGGGCCCACAATGAGCAGTTCTTC	CASNPSGGAHNEQFF
few	TRBV5-1	-	TRBJ2-1	TGCGCCAGCAGCTTGGCAGGTCTGCCTAATGAGCAGTTCTTC	CASSLAGLPNEQFF
few	TRBV4-3	-	TRBJ1-2	TGCGCCAGCAGCCAAGGACATGGGCCCTATGGCTACACCTTC	CASSQGHGPYGYTF
-	TRBV5-6	-	TRBJ2-2	TGTGCCAGCAGCTTTGGGGGCCCCCGCTCCGGGGAGCTGTATTTT	CASSFGGPRSGELYF
-	TRBV20-1	TRBD2	TRBJ2-5	TGCAGTGCGTTGTTAGCGGGGCGGGAGACCCAGTACTTC	CSALLAGRETQYF
few	TRBV28	-	TRBJ1-3	TGTGCCAGCAGGCCTACAGTTTACTCTGGAAACACCATATATTTT	CASRPTVYSGNTIYF
few	TRBV2	-	TRBJ2-2	TGTGCCAGCACGGACTCCGGGGAGCTGTTTTTT	CASTDSGELFF
-	TRBV10-3	-	TRBJ1-1	TGTGCCATCAGTGAAAAGGGTGGGAACACTGAAGCTTTCTTT	CAISEKGGNTEAFF
few	TRBV7-9	TRBD1	TRBJ2-3	TGTGCCAGCAGCTTACAGACAGGGGGAACAGATACGCAGTATTTT	CASSLQTGGTDTQYF
-	TRBV29-1	-	TRBJ1-2	TGCAGCGTTGAAAGGCTCCCCGGGGGGCGGCGTTATGGCTACACCTTC	CSVERLPGGRRYGYTF